Listed here is a single T cell receptor beta chain. Clinical symptoms, serum thyroxine and TRAb, thyroid ultrasound and orbital computed tomography were used for the diagnoses. This sample is part of a study of T cells in Graves' hyperthyroidism and ophthalmopathy. Amplification of TCR beta CDR3 regions used RNA as the template. An initial round of RT-PCR targeting the TCR CDR3 relied on the HTBI primer set. TCRdb analysed the multiplex PCR reads with MiXCR anew, one entry per CDR3 protein. The table shows about 340,000 distinct CDR3 sequences, with around a fifth occurring only once. The V gene's germline CDR1 is SGHAT and CDR2 FQNNGV. V was clipped by 1 base and J by 5 bases, with 12 bases between them. CDR3 size: 15 residues.

The rearrangement joins TRBV11-2 to TRBJ2-1; the D gene is possibly TRBD1 (5 bases). The material sequenced was blood. The sequence was collected from a woman aged 50 to 65 with Graves' hyperthyroidism. The DNA for the CDR3 is TGTGCCAGCAGCTTAGGGCAGGGATCGGACAATGAGCAGTTCTTC. Its protein product is CASSLGQGSDNEQFF.